Listed below are T cell receptor beta chains from one sample, sequenced in a study of blood T cell repertoires in COVID-19. TCRdb's copy holds only in-frame clones and misses some; the assay was immunoSEQ multiplex PCR. The data contain around 35,000 clones, roughly 90% of them singletons. Sequenced material: peripheral blood. The receptors were gathered from a human donor in a cohort sampled during active COVID-19. Each CDR3 is given with its conserved first and last residue. Each record gives: V gene, J gene, clone size, D gene, CDR3 protein, CDR3 DNA. A D gene is named only where the DNA matches it firmly. Clone size appears in some rows only: once, few, many, or a class for an expanded clone.

>TRBV7-2|TRBJ1-4|NA|TRBD1
CASSLTGNEKLFF
TGTGCCAGCAGCTTGACAGGGAATGAAAAACTGTTTTTT
>TRBV10-3|TRBJ2-1|NA|TRBD2
CAISGATSLGNEQFF
TGTGCCATCAGTGGGGCGACTAGCCTGGGCAATGAGCAGTTCTTC
>TRBV18|TRBJ1-1|NA|NA
CASSQQDTEAFF
TGTGCCAGCTCACAACAAGACACTGAAGCTTTCTTT
>TRBV4-1|TRBJ2-7|few|TRBD1
CASSQGTGGSYEQYF
TGCGCCAGCAGCCAAGGGACAGGAGGTTCCTACGAGCAGTACTTC
>TRBV6-5|TRBJ2-1|NA|TRBD2
CASRGLAGEGNEQFF
TGTGCCAGCCGAGGCCTAGCGGGAGAAGGTAATGAGCAGTTCTTC
>TRBV11-2|TRBJ2-7|NA|NA
CASSPKGGQFFSSYEQYF
TGTGCCAGCAGCCCGAAGGGCGGACAGTTTTTCTCATCCTACGAGCAGTACTTC
>TRBV6-2/TRBV6-3|TRBJ2-4|NA|TRBD2
CASSHGTSGRQGEGAKNIQYF
TGTGCCAGCAGTCACGGGACTAGCGGGAGACAGGGGGAAGGGGCCAAAAACATTCAGTACTTC
>TRBV9|TRBJ2-2|NA|TRBD1
CASSVDRGGTGELFF
TGTGCCAGCAGCGTCGACAGGGGTGGTACCGGGGAGCTGTTTTTT
>TRBV6-5|TRBJ1-1|NA|NA
CASSSPPAEAFF
TGTGCCAGCAGTTCCCCCCCCGCTGAAGCTTTCTTT
>TRBV6-5|TRBJ1-5|NA|NA
CASAQGVSNQPQHF
TGTGCCAGCGCTCAGGGCGTGAGCAATCAGCCCCAGCATTTT
>TRBV5-6|TRBJ1-2|NA|NA
CASSRGGLGYTF
TGTGCCAGCAGCCGTGGGGGCCTTGGCTACACCTTC
>TRBV5-6|TRBJ1-2|NA|TRBD1
CASTNRGLSYGYTF
TGTGCCAGCACAAACAGGGGTCTGAGCTATGGCTACACCTTC
>TRBV27|TRBJ2-3|NA|TRBD2
CASSPGTSGRATDTQYF
TGTGCCAGCAGTCCGGGGACTAGCGGGAGGGCCACAGATACGCAGTATTTT
>TRBV19|TRBJ1-5|NA|NA
CASSIFRDYQPQHF
TGTGCCAGTAGTATTTTCCGGGATTATCAGCCCCAGCATTTT
>TRBV18|TRBJ1-1|NA|TRBD1
CASSRTTGDTEAFF
TGTGCCAGCTCACGGACAACAGGGGACACTGAAGCTTTCTTT
>TRBV9|TRBJ1-6|NA|NA
CASSAGQASGSPLHF
TGTGCCAGCAGCGCCGGCCAGGCCAGCGGATCACCCCTCCACTTT
>TRBV4-1|TRBJ2-7|NA|NA
CASSLQEGQSYEQYF
TGCGCCAGCAGCCTGCAGGAGGGCCAATCCTACGAGCAGTACTTC
>TRBV18|TRBJ2-1|NA|TRBD2
CASSPPAGGNEQFF
TGTGCCAGCTCACCACCAGCGGGAGGCAATGAGCAGTTCTTC
>TRBV12-5|TRBJ1-2|NA|TRBD1
CASGLVGTENYGYTF
TGTGCTAGTGGTTTGGTAGGGACAGAGAACTATGGCTACACCTTC
>TRBV11-2|TRBJ2-1|NA|TRBD2
CASSLVLAGVQEQFF
TGTGCCAGCAGCTTAGTACTAGCGGGAGTACAGGAGCAGTTCTTC
>TRBV5-6|TRBJ2-7|NA|TRBD1
CASSFGQGAGEQYF
TGTGCCAGCAGTTTTGGACAGGGGGCGGGGGAGCAGTACTTC
>TRBV7-9|TRBJ2-7|once|TRBD1
CASSPTGGAHEQYF
TGTGCCAGCAGTCCGACAGGGGGTGCCCACGAGCAGTACTTC
>TRBV27|TRBJ2-7|NA|TRBD1
CASSELQGPYEQYF
TGTGCCAGCAGTGAGTTACAGGGGCCCTACGAGCAGTACTTC
>TRBV13|TRBJ2-3|NA|TRBD2
CASSLASGVDTQYF
TGTGCCAGCAGCCTGGCTAGCGGGGTAGATACGCAGTATTTT
>TRBV2|TRBJ1-4|once|TRBD1
CASRTGTGDAEKLFF
TGTGCCAGCAGAACCGGGACAGGGGATGCTGAAAAACTGTTTTTT
>TRBV30|TRBJ2-3|NA|NA
CAWSVPGADTQYF
TGTGCCTGGAGTGTACCGGGAGCTGATACGCAGTATTTT
>TRBV28|TRBJ2-7|NA|TRBD2
CASSRPGTSVSYEQYF
TGTGCCAGCAGCCGGCCGGGGACTAGCGTCTCCTACGAGCAGTACTTC
>TRBV18|TRBJ2-1|NA|NA
CASSVNSYNEQFF
TGTGCCAGCTCAGTTAACTCCTACAATGAGCAGTTCTTC
>TRBV12-3/TRBV12-4|TRBJ2-2|NA|NA
CASSQITGELFF
TGTGCCAGCAGCCAGATAACCGGGGAGCTGTTTTTT
>TRBV4-1|TRBJ1-6|NA|NA
CASSQDNRPPPYNSPLHF
TGCGCCAGCAGCCAAGATAACAGGCCTCCACCCTATAATTCACCCCTCCACTTT
>TRBV19|TRBJ1-1|few|NA
CASSAPQGIGTEAFF
TGTGCCAGTAGTGCCCCGCAGGGTATCGGCACTGAAGCTTTCTTT
>TRBV3-1/TRBV3-2|TRBJ1-6|NA|NA
CASSQVQNNSPLHF
TGTGCCAGCAGCCAAGTACAAAATAATTCACCCCTCCACTTT
>TRBV30|TRBJ1-2|NA|NA
CAWISGAQGYTF
TGTGCCTGGATTTCAGGGGCGCAGGGCTACACCTTC
>TRBV30|TRBJ1-4|NA|NA
CAWTMQVGVGKLFF
TGTGCCTGGACAATGCAGGTCGGGGTAGGAAAACTGTTTTTT
>TRBV5-6|TRBJ2-3|NA|TRBD2
CASSQGGLAETDTQYF
TGTGCCAGCAGCCAGGGGGGACTAGCGGAGACAGATACGCAGTATTTT
>TRBV28|TRBJ2-5|NA|NA
CASSLATGGSLETQYF
TGTGCCAGCAGTTTGGCGACAGGCGGGAGCTTGGAGACCCAGTACTTC
>TRBV9|TRBJ1-4|NA|NA
CASSKTPVFTEKLFF
TGTGCCAGCAGTAAGACACCGGTCTTTACTGAAAAACTGTTTTTT
>TRBV7-9|TRBJ2-7|few|TRBD2
CASSLGGLAGVLDEQYF
TGTGCCAGCAGCTTAGGGGGACTAGCGGGGGTGTTAGACGAGCAGTACTTC
>TRBV6-6|TRBJ2-7|NA|NA
CASRQGVVNEQYF
TGTGCCAGCAGGCAAGGGGTAGTCAACGAGCAGTACTTC
>TRBV5-4|TRBJ2-1|NA|TRBD2
CASSSTGLAGDNEQFF
TGTGCCAGCAGCTCAACGGGACTAGCGGGAGACAATGAGCAGTTCTTC
>TRBV10-2|TRBJ2-1|once|TRBD1
CASSARGGWGYNEQFF
TGCGCCAGCAGCGCCAGAGGGGGCTGGGGCTACAATGAGCAGTTCTTC
>TRBV29-1|TRBJ2-7|NA|TRBD1
CSAKSGTGGYEQYF
TGCAGCGCTAAAAGCGGGACAGGGGGCTACGAGCAGTACTTC
>TRBV7-2|TRBJ1-6|NA|NA
CASSSGSYNSPLHF
TGTGCCAGCAGTTCAGGCTCCTATAATTCACCCCTCCACTTT
>TRBV5-1|TRBJ2-2|NA|NA
CASSLEQGRFRRLNTGELFF
TGCGCCAGCAGCTTGGAACAGGGGAGGTTCCGCCGACTGAACACCGGGGAGCTGTTTTTT
>TRBV18|TRBJ2-2|NA|NA
CASSPYEGTNTGELFF
TGTGCCAGCTCACCATACGAGGGGACAAACACCGGGGAGCTGTTTTTT
>TRBV5-6|TRBJ2-3|NA|NA
CASSPRVRLSRSTDTQYF
TGTGCCAGCAGCCCGAGGGTCCGACTATCGCGGAGCACAGATACGCAGTATTTT
>TRBV4-1|TRBJ1-1|few|TRBD1
CASSPGQGIRAFF
TGCGCCAGCAGCCCTGGACAGGGCATCAGGGCTTTCTTT
>TRBV29-1|TRBJ1-5|NA|NA
CSVGVGGNQPQHF
TGCAGCGTTGGTGTCGGGGGCAATCAGCCCCAGCATTTT
>TRBV30|TRBJ1-1|NA|TRBD1
CAWTLDRENTEAFF
TGTGCCTGGACCCTCGACAGGGAGAACACTGAAGCTTTCTTT